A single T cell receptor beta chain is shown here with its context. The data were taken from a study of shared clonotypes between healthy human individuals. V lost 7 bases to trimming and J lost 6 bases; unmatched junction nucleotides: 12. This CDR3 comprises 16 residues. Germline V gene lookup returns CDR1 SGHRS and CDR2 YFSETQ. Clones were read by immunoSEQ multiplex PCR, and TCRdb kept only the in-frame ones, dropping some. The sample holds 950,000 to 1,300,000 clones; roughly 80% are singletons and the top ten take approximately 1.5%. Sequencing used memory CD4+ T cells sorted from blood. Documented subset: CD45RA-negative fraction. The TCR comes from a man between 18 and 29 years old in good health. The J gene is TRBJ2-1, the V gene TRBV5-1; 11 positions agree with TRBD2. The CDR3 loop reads CASRWLASGGTNEQFF. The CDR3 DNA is TGCGCCAGCCGCTGGTTGGCTAGCGGGGGGACCAATGAGCAGTTCTTC.